Listed here are 28 T cell receptor beta chains from one sample, sequenced in a study of early T cells in non-severe SARS-CoV-2 infection. One entry per CDR3 protein, called by TCRdb with MiXCR from the 5' RACE reads. The top ten hold roughly 4% of the sample, which has about 50,000 distinct CDR3 sequences, roughly 8% seen once. Input material: whole blood. The receptors were sampled from an adult who was a healthcare worker with PCR-confirmed SARS-CoV-2 infection or an uninfected control (not recorded which).

This clonotype was found a few times. V usage is TRBV7-6 and J usage is TRBJ2-1; 9 bases are shared with TRBD1. CDR1 is SGHVS and CDR2 is FNYEAQ in the germline V gene. V trimming: 2 bases; J trimming: 3 bases; junction bases outside the gene matches: 2. The CDR3 runs to 15 residues. CDR3 amino acids: CASSLMGQGYNEQFF. The CDR3 DNA reads TGTGCCAGCAGCTTAATGGGACAGGGCTACAATGAGCAGTTCTTC.

This clonotype has a handful of counts. This chain uses TRBV27 with TRBJ2-7; 9 bases fit TRBD1. From germline, CDR1 is MNHEY and CDR2 SMNVEV (reference sequence). After removal of 6 bases from V and 6 bases from J, the junction contained 12 bases not matched to a gene. This CDR3 has 15 residues. The CDR3 sequence is CASRTSGTGFSEQYF. CDR3 DNA sequence: TGTGCCAGCAGGACGAGCGGGACAGGGTTCTCCGAGCAGTACTTC.

This clonotype came up a few times. The genes are TRBV27 and TRBJ2-7; a possible D gene is TRBD2 (6 bases). The V end lost 5 bases, the J end lost 5 bases, and 16 bases lay between the germline ends. The CDR3 is 14 residues long. Per the germline V gene, CDR1 is MNHEY and CDR2 is SMNVEV (reference sequence). The CDR3 sequence is CASSRALAFNEQYF. The CDR3 bases are TGTGCCAGCAGTCGGGCACTAGCCTTCAACGAGCAGTACTTC.

The genes are TRBV7-8 and TRBJ1-3; D uncertain. Germline loops: CDR1 SGHVS, CDR2 FQNEAQ. The CDR3 loop spans 16 amino acids. The V end lost 5 bases, the J end lost 5 bases, and 19 bases lay between the germline ends. CDR3 sequence reads: CASSRADPISRNTIYF. CDR3 sequence (DNA): TGTGCCAGCAGCCGAGCCGATCCTATCTCCCGAAACACCATATATTTT.

Concerning this clonotype itself: Possible read error: a much larger clone is one base away. The chain links TRBV6-6 to TRBJ1-1; TRBD1 might be the D (6 bases). The germline V gene has CDR1 MNHNY and CDR2 SVGAGI (reference sequence). This CDR3 has 16 residues. In nucleotides, the CDR3 is TGTGCCAGCAGATACTCGGTCCAGACAGGACAGCTTGAAGCTTTCTTT. It encodes CASRYSVQTGQLEAFF.

This clonotype has only a few counts. The chain links TRBV20-1 to TRBJ2-7, with 9 bases lining up with TRBD2. The CDR3 is 14 amino acids. From germline, CDR1 is DFQATT and CDR2 SNEGSKA (reference sequence). J lost 4 bases, V lost 3 bases, and 7 bases had no gene match. The CDR3 region is CSARSGRFQYEQYF. The CDR3 coding sequence is TGCAGTGCTAGGAGCGGGAGGTTTCAATACGAGCAGTACTTC.

The V and J genes are TRBV20-1 and TRBJ2-5; TRBD2 matches at 8 bases. The length of the CDR3 is 15 residues. Unmatched junction bases numbered 8, after V lost 0 bases and J lost 5 bases. CDR1 DFQATT and CDR2 SNEGSKA come from the germline V gene (reference sequence). This CDR3 reads CSARDLTGGGETQYF. DNA of the CDR3: TGCAGTGCTAGAGATTTGACGGGAGGGGGTGAGACCCAGTACTTC.

This clonotype was observed a few times. The rearrangement joins TRBV28 to TRBJ2-2; possible D gene TRBD2, 6 bases. Trimming took off 3 bases at V and 4 bases at J, with 9 bases between the two ends. CDR3 length: 14 residues. CDR1 is MDHEN and CDR2 is SYDVKM in the germline V gene. The CDR3 DNA reads TGTGCCAGCAGTTTCCAGGGAGGCACCGGGGAGCTGTTTTTT. Amino acids: CASSFQGGTGELFF.

This clonotype has only a few counts. The chain carries TRBV6-6 and TRBJ1-3; no firm D call. V lost 4 bases, J lost 2 bases, and 15 bases lay in between. Germline CDR1 MNHNY, CDR2 SVGAGI (reference sequence). There are 16 residues in the CDR3. CDR3 sequence (DNA): TGTGCCAGCAGTTTCACCTCGAGGGCCCCTGGAAACACCATATATTTT. Its translation: CASSFTSRAPGNTIYF.

In this sample, this clonotype turned up a few times. The V and J genes are TRBV15 and TRBJ2-1, with D possibly being TRBD2 (6 bases). This CDR3 region has 14 residues. V lost 0 bases and J 4 bases, leaving 7 bases between the germline ends. Germline-derived CDR1 and CDR2 are LNHNV and YYDKDF (reference sequence). The CDR3 loop reads CATSREGGYNEQFF. CDR3 sequence (DNA): TGTGCCACCAGCAGAGAGGGGGGTTACAATGAGCAGTTCTTC.

V is TRBV7-9 and J is TRBJ2-7; 8 bases are shared with TRBD2. CDR1 is SEHNR and CDR2 is FQNEAQ in the germline V gene (reference sequence). There are 13 residues in the CDR3. The V segment lost 4 bases and the J segment 3 bases; nucleotides outside the gene matches: 2. CDR3 amino acids: CASSSRGGYEQYF. The CDR3 DNA reads as TGTGCCAGCAGCTCTCGGGGGGGCTACGAGCAGTACTTC.

This clonotype showed up many times. V is TRBV5-5 and J is TRBJ2-2; TRBD2 is a possible D gene (6 bases). The CDR3 totals 15 residues. Trimming removed 5 bases from V and 2 bases from J, with 13 bases in between. Germline assignment: CDR1 SGHKS and CDR2 YYEKEE (reference sequence). CDR3 bases: TGTGCCAGCAGAAAAGGAGGGCCTAACACCGGGGAGCTGTTTTTT. Protein: CASRKGGPNTGELFF.

This clonotype was seen repeatedly, ten times or more. The chain carries TRBV11-2 and TRBJ2-7; D tentatively reads TRBD1 or TRBD2 (5 bases each). Trimming removed 5 bases from V and 1 base from J, with 12 bases in between. The CDR3 extends over 14 amino acids. CDR1 is SGHAT, CDR2 FQNNGV, per germline. For the CDR3, the DNA is TGTGCCAGCAGCCCCCGAGGGGTTTCCTACGAGCAGTACTTC. Translating gives CASSPRGVSYEQYF. The variable domain in full, completed from reference TRBV11-2 and TRBJ2-7, reads EAGVAQSPRYKIIEKRQSVAFWCNPISGHATLYWYQQILGQGPKLLIQFQNNGVVDDSQLPKDRFSAERLKGVDSTLKIQPAKLEDSAVYLCASSPRGVSYEQYFGPGTRLTVT.

This chain uses TRBV2 with TRBJ1-1; 7 bases agree with TRBD1. Germline V gene lookup returns CDR1 SNHLY and CDR2 FYNNEI. The CDR3 consists of 15 residues. V was pared by 6 bases and J by 1 base, with 8 bases of the junction left unmatched. CDR3: CASRKDRSGNTEAFF. CDR3 DNA sequence: TGTGCCAGCAGGAAGGACAGGTCTGGGAACACTGAAGCTTTCTTT. Full variable domain (missing parts from reference TRBV2 and TRBJ1-1): EPEVTQTPSHQVTQMGQEVILRCVPISNHLYFYWYRQILGQKVEFLVSFYNNEISEKSEIFDDQFSVERPDGSNFTLKIRSTKLEDSAMYFCASRKDRSGNTEAFFGQGTRLTVV.

The J gene is TRBJ2-4, the V gene TRBV7-9; TRBD2 aligns across 9 bases. The V gene's germline CDR1 is SEHNR and CDR2 FQNEAQ (reference sequence). Trimming cost V 4 bases and J 9 bases; bases outside gene matches: 16. The CDR3 spans 17 residues. The CDR3 is CASSSASGGRAGSIQYF. CDR3 DNA sequence: TGTGCCAGCAGCTCTGCTAGCGGCGGGAGGGCCGGGAGCATTCAGTACTTC.

This rearrangement joins TRBV20-1 to TRBJ2-5, with 10 bases lining up with TRBD2. Germline assignment: CDR1 DFQATT and CDR2 SNEGSKA (reference sequence). The CDR3 has 15 amino acids. V gave up 3 bases and J gave up 5 bases; unmatched junction bases: 9. The CDR3 here is CSASGASGSVETQYF. CDR3 bases: TGCAGTGCTAGTGGGGCTAGCGGGAGCGTTGAGACCCAGTACTTC.

CDR3 in DNA: TGTGCCAGCAGTTTTGAATTACACGCGAACACCGGGGAGCTGTTTTTT. This sequence encodes CASSFELHANTGELFF. The chain recombines TRBV6-5 with TRBJ2-2, with D unresolved. The germline V gene encodes CDR1 MNHEY and CDR2 SVGAGI. Trimming removed 4 bases from V and 0 bases from J, with 12 bases in between. The CDR3 is 16 residues long.

This clonotype was observed a few times. The chain has TRBV10-3 and TRBJ2-7; 7 bases match TRBD1. Unmatched junction bases numbered 9, after V lost 5 bases and J lost 5 bases. CDR1 ENHRY and CDR2 SYGVKD come from the germline V gene. The CDR3 totals 14 residues. Here the CDR3 DNA reads TGTGCCATCAGTAACGACAGGGAGCCCAACGAGCAGTACTTC. This encodes CAISNDREPNEQYF.

This clonotype was found a few times. The chain uses TRBV12-3 or TRBV12-4 and TRBJ2-3, with 11 positions matching TRBD2. This CDR3 is 14 amino acids long. Germline trimming cut 8 bases from V and 0 bases from J; bases unmatched to any gene: 1. The CDR3 sequence: CASASGGSTDTQYF. CDR3 bases: TGTGCCAGCGCTAGCGGGGGGAGCACAGATACGCAGTATTTT.

The J gene is TRBJ1-6, the V gene TRBV14; TRBD1 is a possible D gene (6 bases). Per germline, CDR1 SGHDN and CDR2 FVKESK. This CDR3 is 17 amino acids long. Trimming cost V 3 bases and J 4 bases, with 16 bases left between them. CDR3 nucleotide sequence: TGTGCCAGCAGCCAGGTGCAGACAGGCTCTTATAATTCACCCCTCCACTTT. Translation: CASSQVQTGSYNSPLHF.

The chain recombines TRBV4-2 with TRBJ2-2; TRBD1 or TRBD2 may be the D gene (6 bases each). V was clipped by 3 bases and J by 2 bases, with 16 bases between them. CDR3 length equals 17 residues. CDR1 LGHNA and CDR2 YNFKEQ come from the germline V gene. The CDR3, as DNA: TGTGCCAGCAGCCATCCTAAGGGGGGTTTTAACACCGGGGAGCTGTTTTTT. As protein: CASSHPKGGFNTGELFF.

There are many counts of this clonotype. This chain uses TRBV18 with TRBJ2-7, with 9 bases matching TRBD2. CDR1 is KGHSH and CDR2 is LQKENI in the germline V gene. The CDR3 is made up of 15 amino acids. With V trimmed by 3 bases and J by 3 bases, 6 bases remained unmatched. The CDR3 nucleotides are TGTGCCAGCTCACCTTCCGGGACTAGCAGCTACGAGCAGTACTTC. Protein product: CASSPSGTSSYEQYF. The full variable domain, its missing parts supplied by reference TRBV18 and TRBJ2-7, is NAGVMQNPRHLVRRRGQEARLRCSPMKGHSHVYWYRQLPEEGLKFMVYLQKENIIDESGMPKERFSAEFPKEGPSILRIQQVVRGDSAAYFCASSPSGTSSYEQYFGPGTRLTVT.

This clonotype was picked up a small number of times. V is TRBV12-3 or TRBV12-4 and J is TRBJ2-1; TRBD2 matches at 9 bases. The junction had 8 bases not matched to a gene; V was cut back by 5 bases and J by 9 bases. CDR3 length: 14 residues. CDR3 sequence reads: CASSENSGSFEQFF. Written as DNA, the CDR3 is TGTGCCAGCAGTGAAAATAGCGGGAGCTTTGAGCAGTTCTTC.

V is TRBV20-1 and J is TRBJ2-7; a possible D gene is TRBD2 (6 bases). The CDR3 totals 13 residues. Per germline, CDR1 DFQATT and CDR2 SNEGSKA (reference sequence). V dropped 3 bases and J dropped 0 bases, with 9 bases sitting between them. The CDR3 spells CSARRGGSYEQYF. CDR3 coding DNA: TGCAGTGCTAGGCGGGGAGGCTCCTACGAGCAGTACTTC.

This clonotype was seen more than once but under ten times. The chain links TRBV7-9 to TRBJ2-6, with 12 nucleotides matching TRBD2. The CDR3 contains 18 residues. Germline V gives CDR1 SEHNR, CDR2 FQNEAQ (reference sequence). Germline trimming cut 5 bases from V and 4 bases from J; bases unmatched to any gene: 9. This CDR3 is CASSPRLAGVPGANVLTF. The CDR3 nucleotides are TGTGCCAGCAGCCCAAGACTAGCGGGAGTTCCCGGGGCCAACGTCCTGACTTTC.

The chain carries TRBV7-8 and TRBJ2-5; D might be TRBD1 or TRBD2, each matching 6 bases. Germline V lookup: CDR1 SGHVS, CDR2 FQNEAQ. This CDR3 has 16 amino acids. V dropped 5 bases and J dropped 2 bases, with 18 bases sitting between them. In nucleotides, the CDR3 is TGTGCCAGCAGCCCAAGGGGGGTGTATTTACAAGAGACCCAGTACTTC. Translating gives CASSPRGVYLQETQYF.

This clonotype appeared a few times. This chain links TRBV15 with TRBJ2-7; D call uncertain. The CDR3 is made up of 11 amino acids. In germline, CDR1 is LNHNV, CDR2 YYDKDF (reference sequence). The ends were cut back, 0 bases at V and 6 bases at J, with 3 bases in the middle. CDR3: CATSRDGEQYF. The CDR3 region has the DNA TGTGCCACCAGCAGAGATGGCGAGCAGTACTTC. Based on the CDR3 plus reference TRBV15 and TRBJ2-7, the full variable domain is DAMVIQNPRYQVTQFGKPVTLSCSQTLNHNVMYWYQQKSSQAPKLLFHYYDKDFNNEADTPDNFQSRRPNTSFCFLDIRSPGLGDTAMYLCATSRDGEQYFGPGTRLTVT.

V and J are TRBV6-6 and TRBJ2-3, with TRBD1 identical over 8 bases. This CDR3 contains 15 residues. V was clipped by 6 bases and J by 4 bases; unmatched bases: 9. Germline V CDR1 and CDR2: MNHNY, SVGAGI (reference sequence). The CDR3 region is CASSLRGQGADTQYF. CDR3 in DNA: TGTGCCAGCAGCCTCAGAGGACAGGGTGCAGATACGCAGTATTTT.